This is a list of T cell receptor beta chains from one sample in a study of cytomegalovirus exposure and HLA in healthy donors. Only in-frame clones appear in the TCRdb table, and some are missing; sequencing was by immunoSEQ multiplex PCR. The top ten hold roughly 13% of the sample, which has 100,000 to 150,000 clones, under 85% seen once. The source material was PBMCs. The receptors stem from a woman aged 40 to 50 in good health and CMV-seropositive. Both conserved end residues are part of each CDR3. D genes are given only for firm matches. The listing skips clone size in some rows; elsewhere it reads once, few, many or a size class.

>TRBD2|15|TRBV7-9|TRBJ2-7|once
CASSFSDSGIGEQYF
TGTGCCAGCAGCTTCTCGGATAGCGGGATAGGGGAGCAGTACTTC
>-|15|TRBV7-2|TRBJ2-5|-
CASSKDSRGRETQYF
TGTGCCAGCAGCAAAGACTCCAGGGGCCGGGAGACCCAGTACTTC
>-|13|TRBV5-1|TRBJ2-7|-
CASSLDGAYEQYF
TGCGCCAGCAGCTTGGACGGAGCCTACGAGCAGTACTTC
>TRBD1|14|TRBV2|TRBJ1-2|-
CASSERRTGNGYTF
TGTGCCAGCAGCGAACGCCGGACAGGGAATGGCTACACCTTC
>-|14|TRBV28|TRBJ1-1|-
CASSSYGRYTEAFF
TGTGCCAGCAGTTCTTATGGCAGATATACTGAAGCTTTCTTT
>-|14|TRBV27|TRBJ2-7|-
CASSLSMRLYEQYF
TGTGCCAGCAGTTTAAGTATGAGACTCTACGAGCAGTACTTC
>TRBD2|14|TRBV5-5|TRBJ2-3|-
CASSVAGITDTQYF
TGTGCCAGCAGCGTAGCGGGCATCACAGATACGCAGTATTTT
>-|16|TRBV5-1|TRBJ2-7|few
CASSSDGGGGPYEQYF
TGCGCCAGCAGCTCCGACGGCGGAGGCGGCCCCTACGAGCAGTACTTC
>-|16|TRBV27|TRBJ1-4|-
CVSSSPRGATNEKLFF
TGTGTCAGCAGTTCCCCCCGGGGTGCAACTAATGAAAAACTGTTTTTT
>-|16|TRBV27|TRBJ2-1|-
CASSLHRDSDYNEQFF
TGTGCCAGCAGTTTACATAGGGACTCGGACTACAATGAGCAGTTCTTC
>-|15|TRBV6-1|TRBJ2-1|-
CASSEWRARPHEQFF
TGTGCCAGCAGTGAATGGAGGGCCCGGCCACATGAGCAGTTCTTC
>-|13|TRBV15|TRBJ1-3|-
CATSKTDGNTIYF
TGTGCCACCAGCAAGACAGACGGAAACACCATATATTTT
>TRBD1|13|TRBV6-6|TRBJ1-6|-
CASSRDSNSPLHF
TGTGCCAGCAGTCGGGACAGCAATTCACCCCTCCACTTT
>TRBD2|16|TRBV5-4|TRBJ2-3|-
CASSLRLAGFTDTQYF
TGTGCCAGCAGCTTGCGACTAGCGGGATTCACAGATACGCAGTATTTT
>TRBD1|12|TRBV28|TRBJ1-5|once
CASNRGGRPQHF
TGTGCCAGCAATAGAGGGGGCAGGCCCCAGCATTTT
>-|12|TRBV19|TRBJ1-5|-
CASYRDNQPQHF
TGTGCCAGCTACAGAGACAATCAGCCCCAGCATTTT
>TRBD2|16|TRBV9|TRBJ2-7|-
CASSPRGGLAFNEQYF
TGTGCCAGCAGCCCACGTGGGGGACTAGCGTTCAACGAGCAGTACTTC
>TRBD1|15|TRBV5-1|TRBJ1-3|-
CASSQAGGTGNTIYF
TGCGCCAGCAGCCAGGCAGGGGGCACTGGAAACACCATATATTTT
>TRBD1|16|TRBV27|TRBJ1-5|once
CASSLNDRVIGQPQHF
TGTGCCAGCAGTTTAAATGACAGGGTCATCGGTCAGCCCCAGCATTTT
>TRBD2|18|TRBV4-1|TRBJ2-3|-
CASSQDNVAGEVGDTQYF
TGCGCCAGCAGCCAAGATAATGTAGCGGGAGAGGTTGGAGATACGCAGTATTTT
>TRBD2|15|TRBV6-4|TRBJ2-1|-
CASSRDPGTSYEQFF
TGTGCCAGCAGCCGAGATCCCGGGACTAGTTACGAGCAGTTCTTC
>TRBD2|18|TRBV27|TRBJ2-1|few
CASSLSPRGSGRGNEQFF
TGTGCCAGCAGTTTAAGCCCGCGGGGTAGCGGGAGGGGCAATGAGCAGTTCTTC
>-|21|TRBV12-2|TRBJ2-1|-
CASRLAEDRRLAGLSYNEQFF
TGTGCAAGTCGCTTAGCGGAAGATCGTAGACTAGCGGGCCTCTCCTACAATGAGCAGTTCTTC
>TRBD1|13|TRBV2|TRBJ2-5|few
CASSGDRQETQYF
TGTGCCAGCAGCGGGGACAGACAAGAGACCCAGTACTTC
>-|12|TRBV5-6|TRBJ2-3|-
CASSLRRDTQYF
TGTGCCAGCAGCCTAAGGAGGGATACGCAGTATTTT
>TRBD1|15|TRBV5-1|TRBJ2-5|-
CASSFGQGQQETQYF
TGCGCCAGCAGCTTTGGACAGGGACAACAAGAGACCCAGTACTTC
>TRBD1|15|TRBV5-4|TRBJ2-7|-
CASSSPGQGSYEQYF
TGTGCCAGCAGTAGCCCGGGACAGGGCAGCTACGAGCAGTACTTC
>TRBD1|13|TRBV19|TRBJ1-2|-
CISQGARDYGYTF
TGTATCAGCCAGGGGGCGCGGGACTATGGCTACACCTTC
>TRBD1|12|TRBV7-9|TRBJ2-7|-
CASSQTGYEQYF
TGTGCCAGCAGCCAGACAGGGTACGAGCAGTACTTC
>-|12|TRBV12-5|TRBJ2-3|-
CASGFIGETQYF
TGTGCTAGTGGTTTTATCGGGGAAACGCAGTATTTT
>TRBD1|15|TRBV5-1|TRBJ2-5|-
CASSSGDRGGETQYF
TGCGCCAGCAGCTCGGGGGACAGGGGAGGAGAGACCCAGTACTTC
>TRBD2|15|TRBV9|TRBJ2-2|once
CASSVGTSGTGELFF
TGTGCCAGCAGCGTAGGGACTAGCGGGACCGGGGAGCTGTTTTTT
>-|14|TRBV15|TRBJ2-1|-
CATSRDLVMDEQFF
TGTGCCACCAGCCGAGATCTAGTGATGGATGAGCAGTTCTTC
>TRBD2|16|TRBV9|TRBJ2-7|-
CASSARPTSGRGEQYF
TGTGCCAGCAGTGCTAGACCAACTAGCGGGAGGGGAGAGCAGTACTTC
>TRBD1|16|TRBV5-1|TRBJ1-1|once
CASRPGTGRGNTEAFF
TGCGCCAGCAGGCCCGGGACAGGTAGGGGGAACACTGAAGCTTTCTTT